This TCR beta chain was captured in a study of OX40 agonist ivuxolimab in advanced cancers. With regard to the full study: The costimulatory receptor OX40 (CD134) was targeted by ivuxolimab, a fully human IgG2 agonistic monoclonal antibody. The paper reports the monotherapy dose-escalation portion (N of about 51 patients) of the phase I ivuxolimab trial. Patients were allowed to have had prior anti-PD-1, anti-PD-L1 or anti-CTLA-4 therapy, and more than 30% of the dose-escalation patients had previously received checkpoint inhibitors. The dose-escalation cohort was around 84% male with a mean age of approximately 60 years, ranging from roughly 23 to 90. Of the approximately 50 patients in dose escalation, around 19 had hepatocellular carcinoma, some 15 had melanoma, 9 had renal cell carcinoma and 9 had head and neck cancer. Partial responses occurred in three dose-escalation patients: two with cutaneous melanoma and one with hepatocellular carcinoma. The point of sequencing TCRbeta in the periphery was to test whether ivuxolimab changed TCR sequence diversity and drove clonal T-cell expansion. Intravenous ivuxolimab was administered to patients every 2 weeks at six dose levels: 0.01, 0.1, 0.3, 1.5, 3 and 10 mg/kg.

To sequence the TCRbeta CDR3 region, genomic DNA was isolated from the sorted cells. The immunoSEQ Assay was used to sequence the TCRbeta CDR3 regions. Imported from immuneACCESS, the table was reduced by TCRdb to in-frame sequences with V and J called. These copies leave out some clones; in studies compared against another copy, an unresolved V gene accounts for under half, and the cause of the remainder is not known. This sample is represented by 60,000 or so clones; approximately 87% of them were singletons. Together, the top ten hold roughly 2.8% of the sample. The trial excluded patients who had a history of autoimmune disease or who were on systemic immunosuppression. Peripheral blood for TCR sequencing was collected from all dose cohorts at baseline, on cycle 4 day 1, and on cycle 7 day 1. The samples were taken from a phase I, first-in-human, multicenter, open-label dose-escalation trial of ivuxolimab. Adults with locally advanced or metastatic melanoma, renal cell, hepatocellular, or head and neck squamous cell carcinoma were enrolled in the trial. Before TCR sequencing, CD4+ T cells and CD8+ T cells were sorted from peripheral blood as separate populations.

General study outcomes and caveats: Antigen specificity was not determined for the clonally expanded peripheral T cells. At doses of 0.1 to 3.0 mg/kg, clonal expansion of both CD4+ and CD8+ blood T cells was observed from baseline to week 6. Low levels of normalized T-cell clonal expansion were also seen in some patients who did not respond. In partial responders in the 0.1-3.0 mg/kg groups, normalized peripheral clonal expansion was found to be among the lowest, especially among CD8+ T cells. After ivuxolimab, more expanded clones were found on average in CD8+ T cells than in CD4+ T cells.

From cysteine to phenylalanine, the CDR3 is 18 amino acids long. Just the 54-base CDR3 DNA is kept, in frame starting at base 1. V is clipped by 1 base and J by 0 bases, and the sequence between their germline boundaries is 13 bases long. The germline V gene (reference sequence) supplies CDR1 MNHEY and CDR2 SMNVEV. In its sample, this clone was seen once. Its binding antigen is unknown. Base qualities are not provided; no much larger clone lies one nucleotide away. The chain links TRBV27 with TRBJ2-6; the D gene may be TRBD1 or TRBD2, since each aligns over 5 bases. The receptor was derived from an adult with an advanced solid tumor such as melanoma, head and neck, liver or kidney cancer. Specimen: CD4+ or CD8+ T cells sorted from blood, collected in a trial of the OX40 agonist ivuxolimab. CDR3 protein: CASSLFGGRSSGANVLTF. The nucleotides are TGTGCCAGCAGTTTATTTGGGGGACGAAGCTCTGGGGCCAACGTCCTGACTTTC. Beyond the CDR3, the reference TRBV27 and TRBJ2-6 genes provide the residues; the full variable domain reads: EAQVTQNPRYLITVTGKKLTVTCSQNMNHEYMSWYRQDPGLGLRQIYYSMNVEVTDKGDVPEGYKVSRKEKRNFPLILESPSPNQTSLYFCASSLFGGRSSGANVLTFGAGSRLTVL.